This is a list of T cell receptor beta chains from one sample in a study of T cell changes during pregnancy in multiple sclerosis. Sequencing used immunoSEQ multiplex PCR; TCRdb keeps in-frame clones, though not all of them. Altogether over 90,000 clones are present, 85% to 95% being singletons, with the ten largest covering 0.9% to 0.95%. The sequences come from peripheral blood, collected before pregnancy. The receptors here all came from a female donor with multiple sclerosis, enrolled in a pregnancy study. The CDR3 runs from the conserved cysteine through the conserved F or W. D genes are given only for firm matches. Expanded clones are given a class, and other clones once, few, many or no size at all.

clone_size: -
d_call: -
j_call: TRBJ2-2
v_call: TRBV5-1
cdr3_nt: TGCGCCAGCAGCTTCCAAGTTCCGGCCGGGGAGCTGTTTTTT
cdr3_aa: CASSFQVPAGELFF

clone_size: -
d_call: TRBD2
j_call: TRBJ2-3
v_call: TRBV27
cdr3_nt: TGTGCCAGCTATAAGGGACTAGTCGAGAATACGCAGTATTTT
cdr3_aa: CASYKGLVENTQYF

clone_size: -
d_call: TRBD1
j_call: TRBJ1-4
v_call: TRBV28
cdr3_nt: TGTGCCAGCAAAACAGACCCGGGACAGGGAACCGGTGAAAAACTGTTTTTT
cdr3_aa: CASKTDPGQGTGEKLFF

clone_size: -
d_call: TRBD2
j_call: TRBJ2-7
v_call: TRBV11-3
cdr3_nt: TGTGCCAGCAGCCACCGGGGAGGGTTTGTTGGGGAGCAGTACTTC
cdr3_aa: CASSHRGGFVGEQYF

clone_size: -
d_call: TRBD1
j_call: TRBJ1-2
v_call: TRBV28
cdr3_nt: TGTGCCAGCAGTTTATCCGACAGGGGGCTAAGCTATGGCTACACCTTC
cdr3_aa: CASSLSDRGLSYGYTF

clone_size: -
d_call: -
j_call: TRBJ1-5
v_call: TRBV4-1
cdr3_nt: TGCGCCAGCAGCCAAGACAGGGGTCACAATCAGCCCCAGCATTTT
cdr3_aa: CASSQDRGHNQPQHF

clone_size: -
d_call: TRBD2
j_call: TRBJ2-3
v_call: TRBV2
cdr3_nt: TGTGCCAGCACCCAACGGGGGGTGACAGATACGCAGTATTTT
cdr3_aa: CASTQRGVTDTQYF

clone_size: -
d_call: -
j_call: TRBJ2-2
v_call: TRBV6-5
cdr3_nt: TGTGCCAGCAGTTTGACAGATTCTACGGAGCTGTTTTTT
cdr3_aa: CASSLTDSTELFF

clone_size: once
d_call: -
j_call: TRBJ1-1
v_call: TRBV4-3
cdr3_nt: TGCGCCAGCAGCCAAGATAAGGGACATCACACTGAAGCTTTCTTT
cdr3_aa: CASSQDKGHHTEAFF

clone_size: -
d_call: -
j_call: TRBJ2-7
v_call: TRBV29-1
cdr3_nt: TGCAGCGTTGCTTTCCGACAGAGGTCCTACGAGCAGTACTTC
cdr3_aa: CSVAFRQRSYEQYF

clone_size: -
d_call: -
j_call: TRBJ1-2
v_call: TRBV29-1
cdr3_nt: TGCAGCGTGGAAGGGAGGGAAGTAGGTGGCTACACCTTC
cdr3_aa: CSVEGREVGGYTF

clone_size: -
d_call: TRBD2
j_call: TRBJ2-7
v_call: TRBV28
cdr3_nt: TGTGCCAGCAACGCCCGGGGGGTGACTAGCTACGAGCAGTACTTC
cdr3_aa: CASNARGVTSYEQYF

clone_size: -
d_call: -
j_call: TRBJ2-1
v_call: TRBV6-5
cdr3_nt: TGTGCCAGCAGTCGGGTGCCAACAGGGATCGATGAGCAGTTCTTC
cdr3_aa: CASSRVPTGIDEQFF

clone_size: -
d_call: TRBD2
j_call: TRBJ2-2
v_call: TRBV7-3
cdr3_nt: TGTGCCAGCAGCGGACCGGGACTAGCGGGAGGAAACACCGGGGAGCTGTTTTTT
cdr3_aa: CASSGPGLAGGNTGELFF

clone_size: -
d_call: TRBD1
j_call: TRBJ1-2
v_call: TRBV29-1
cdr3_nt: TGCAGCGTTGTGACAGGGCTCCTCGGAGGCTACACCTTC
cdr3_aa: CSVVTGLLGGYTF

clone_size: -
d_call: -
j_call: TRBJ1-1
v_call: TRBV29-1
cdr3_nt: TGCAGCGTTGCCGGAGGGTCTGAAGCTTTCTTT
cdr3_aa: CSVAGGSEAFF

clone_size: -
d_call: TRBD1
j_call: TRBJ1-4
v_call: TRBV15
cdr3_nt: TGTGCCACCAGCAGAGCGGGACAGGGTGGCGAAAAACTGTTTTTT
cdr3_aa: CATSRAGQGGEKLFF

clone_size: -
d_call: -
j_call: TRBJ1-4
v_call: TRBV5-1
cdr3_nt: TGCGCCAGCAGCCCCACAGGGATAACTAATGAAAAACTGTTTTTT
cdr3_aa: CASSPTGITNEKLFF

clone_size: -
d_call: TRBD1
j_call: TRBJ1-1
v_call: TRBV5-1
cdr3_nt: TGCGCCAGCAGCTTGACGACAGGGAGAACTGAAGCTTTCTTT
cdr3_aa: CASSLTTGRTEAFF

clone_size: once
d_call: -
j_call: TRBJ1-1
v_call: TRBV27
cdr3_nt: TGTGCCAGCAGCTCCAAGGGTTCAGGGTACGGGAACACTGAAGCTTTCTTT
cdr3_aa: CASSSKGSGYGNTEAFF

clone_size: -
d_call: -
j_call: TRBJ1-3
v_call: TRBV7-2
cdr3_nt: TGTGCCAGCAGCTTGGGCCCAACTGCGGGAGGAAACACCATATATTTT
cdr3_aa: CASSLGPTAGGNTIYF

clone_size: -
d_call: TRBD2
j_call: TRBJ2-7
v_call: TRBV27
cdr3_nt: TGTGCCAGCAGTTTCTTGGGACTAGCGGAATCCTACGAGCAGTACTTC
cdr3_aa: CASSFLGLAESYEQYF

clone_size: -
d_call: TRBD1
j_call: TRBJ1-2
v_call: TRBV19
cdr3_nt: TGTGCCAGTAGTATAGATGCATTCGACAGGGTCTATGGCTACACCTTC
cdr3_aa: CASSIDAFDRVYGYTF

clone_size: -
d_call: TRBD2
j_call: TRBJ2-1
v_call: TRBV10-3
cdr3_nt: TGTGCCATCAGCGACACTAGCGGGAGGGCCGAGGTTCGCTACAATGAGCAGTTCTTC
cdr3_aa: CAISDTSGRAEVRYNEQFF

clone_size: -
d_call: TRBD2
j_call: TRBJ2-3
v_call: TRBV15
cdr3_nt: TGTGCCACCAGCAGAGAGGGCGGGAGGGCGGCAGATACGCAGTATTTT
cdr3_aa: CATSREGGRAADTQYF

clone_size: -
d_call: -
j_call: TRBJ2-1
v_call: TRBV14
cdr3_nt: TGTGCCAGCAGCCAAGAGCCCTCTCGAGGTTACAATGAGCAGTTCTTC
cdr3_aa: CASSQEPSRGYNEQFF

clone_size: few
d_call: TRBD1
j_call: TRBJ1-1
v_call: TRBV14
cdr3_nt: TGTGCCAGCAGCCTCTCCCGGGACAGTGTCACTGAAGCTTTCTTT
cdr3_aa: CASSLSRDSVTEAFF

clone_size: few
d_call: TRBD2
j_call: TRBJ2-2
v_call: TRBV7-2
cdr3_nt: TGTGCCAGCAGCTTAAGACTAGCCACCGGGGAGCTGTTTTTT
cdr3_aa: CASSLRLATGELFF

clone_size: -
d_call: TRBD2
j_call: TRBJ2-1
v_call: TRBV6-4
cdr3_nt: TGTGCCAGCAGTGCCAGCGGGGGGGCGGATGAGCAGTTCTTC
cdr3_aa: CASSASGGADEQFF

clone_size: -
d_call: -
j_call: TRBJ2-1
v_call: TRBV6-5
cdr3_nt: TGTGCCAGCAGCCCCAGGGGGGCGGGCAACAATGAGCAGTTCTTC
cdr3_aa: CASSPRGAGNNEQFF

clone_size: -
d_call: TRBD1
j_call: TRBJ1-2
v_call: TRBV2
cdr3_nt: TGTGCCAGCAGCCCACAGGGGAATGGCTACACCTTC
cdr3_aa: CASSPQGNGYTF

clone_size: -
d_call: -
j_call: TRBJ2-5
v_call: TRBV6-1
cdr3_nt: TGTGCCAGCATTCGACTCCCGGGACTTCCAGAGACCCAGTACTTC
cdr3_aa: CASIRLPGLPETQYF

clone_size: -
d_call: TRBD1
j_call: TRBJ2-2
v_call: TRBV7-9
cdr3_nt: TGTGCCAGCAGCCTCCGGACAGGGTACACCGGGGAGCTGTTTTTT
cdr3_aa: CASSLRTGYTGELFF

clone_size: -
d_call: -
j_call: TRBJ2-2
v_call: TRBV30
cdr3_nt: TGTGCCTGGAGTTTACAGGTCACCGGGGAGCTGTTTTTT
cdr3_aa: CAWSLQVTGELFF

clone_size: -
d_call: -
j_call: TRBJ1-3
v_call: TRBV11-2
cdr3_nt: TGTGCCAGCAGCATACAGGGAAACACCATATATTTT
cdr3_aa: CASSIQGNTIYF

clone_size: -
d_call: -
j_call: TRBJ1-2
v_call: TRBV30
cdr3_nt: TGTGCCTGGAGTGTGAGCTATGGCTACACCTTC
cdr3_aa: CAWSVSYGYTF

clone_size: once
d_call: -
j_call: TRBJ1-4
v_call: TRBV12-5
cdr3_nt: TGTGCTAGTGGTTTCCGCCGGGGGGCAGAAATTCTTGAAAAACTGTTTTTT
cdr3_aa: CASGFRRGAEILEKLFF

clone_size: -
d_call: -
j_call: TRBJ2-3
v_call: TRBV9
cdr3_nt: TGTGCCAGCAGCGTAGCTGGTTGGGGCAGGGTAACAGATACGCAGTATTTT
cdr3_aa: CASSVAGWGRVTDTQYF

clone_size: -
d_call: TRBD1
j_call: TRBJ1-5
v_call: TRBV28
cdr3_nt: TGTGCCAGCAGGTGGGACAGGGTAGGTCAGCCCCAGCATTTT
cdr3_aa: CASRWDRVGQPQHF

clone_size: -
d_call: TRBD1
j_call: TRBJ1-6
v_call: TRBV7-2
cdr3_nt: TGTGCCAGCAGCTCTCGACAGGGGGCTTCACCCCTCCACTTT
cdr3_aa: CASSSRQGASPLHF

clone_size: -
d_call: -
j_call: TRBJ2-3
v_call: TRBV5-4
cdr3_nt: TGTGCCAGCAGCTTGGTTTCAGAACCAGATACGCAGTATTTT
cdr3_aa: CASSLVSEPDTQYF

clone_size: -
d_call: -
j_call: TRBJ1-1
v_call: TRBV7-2
cdr3_nt: TGTGCCAGCTTTAGTGGGGCCGCCCGTCCCCGTGAAGCTTTCTTT
cdr3_aa: CASFSGAARPREAFF

clone_size: -
d_call: -
j_call: TRBJ2-6
v_call: TRBV15
cdr3_nt: TGTGCCACCAGCAGAGGCAGGCCTGGGGCCAACGTCCTGACTTTC
cdr3_aa: CATSRGRPGANVLTF

clone_size: -
d_call: TRBD1
j_call: TRBJ2-7
v_call: TRBV2
cdr3_nt: TGTGCCAGCGAGGGACAGGGGGACCGCGAGCAGTACTTC
cdr3_aa: CASEGQGDREQYF

clone_size: -
d_call: TRBD1
j_call: TRBJ1-4
v_call: TRBV11-1
cdr3_nt: TGTGCCAGCAGCTCACCGGGACAGGGGGTCGAAAAACTGTTTTTT
cdr3_aa: CASSSPGQGVEKLFF

clone_size: -
d_call: -
j_call: TRBJ1-3
v_call: TRBV2
cdr3_nt: TGTGCCAGCAGTCTGGGGCCCTCTGGAAACACCATATATTTT
cdr3_aa: CASSLGPSGNTIYF

clone_size: once
d_call: -
j_call: TRBJ2-5
v_call: TRBV20-1
cdr3_nt: TGCGTAGTGCAGTCTAGGGGGACCCAGTACTTC
cdr3_aa: CVVQSRGTQYF